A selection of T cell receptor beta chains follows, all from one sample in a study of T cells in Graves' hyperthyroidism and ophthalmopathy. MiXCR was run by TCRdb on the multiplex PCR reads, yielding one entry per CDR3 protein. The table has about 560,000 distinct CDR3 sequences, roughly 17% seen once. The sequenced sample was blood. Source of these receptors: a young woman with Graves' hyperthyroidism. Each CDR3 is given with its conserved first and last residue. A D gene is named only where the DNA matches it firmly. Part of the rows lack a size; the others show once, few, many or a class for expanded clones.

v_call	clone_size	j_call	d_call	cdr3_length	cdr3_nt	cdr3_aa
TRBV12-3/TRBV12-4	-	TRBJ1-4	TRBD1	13	TGTGCCAGCAGCGGACAGGGGAGTGAAAAACTGTTTTTT	CASSGQGSEKLFF
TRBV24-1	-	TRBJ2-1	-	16	TGTGCCACCAGTGACCGGACAGCCTCCTCCTACAATGAGCAGTTCTTC	CATSDRTASSYNEQFF
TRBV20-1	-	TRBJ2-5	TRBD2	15	TGCAGTGCTAGAGATTTACTAGCGGGGGGAGAGACCCAGTACTTC	CSARDLLAGGETQYF
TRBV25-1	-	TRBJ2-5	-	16	TGTGCCAGCAGTGACTCCCCCGGGACACGGAGAGAGACCCAGTACTTC	CASSDSPGTRRETQYF
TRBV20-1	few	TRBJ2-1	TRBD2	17	TGCAGTGCTAGGGATTGGACTAGCGGGAGCCAAAGGAATGAGCAGTTCTTC	CSARDWTSGSQRNEQFF
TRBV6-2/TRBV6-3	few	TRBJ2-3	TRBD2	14	TGTGCCAGCAGTTGGACTAGCGGGTTGCCCGTTGTGTATTTT	CASSWTSGLPVVYF
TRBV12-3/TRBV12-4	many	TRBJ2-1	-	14	TGTGCCAGCAGTTTAGCGGGAGCCCCAGGTGAGCAGTTCTTC	CASSLAGAPGEQFF
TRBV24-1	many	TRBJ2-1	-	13	TGTGCCACCAGTGACCCGGGGGGCGTTGAGCAGTTCTTC	CATSDPGGVEQFF
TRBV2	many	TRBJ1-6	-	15	TGTGCCAGCAGTGGAGGGACGACCTATAATTCACCCCTCCACTTT	CASSGGTTYNSPLHF
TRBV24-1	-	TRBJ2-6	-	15	TGTGCCACCAGTGACGACAGGACTGGGGCCAACGTCCTGACTTTC	CATSDDRTGANVLTF
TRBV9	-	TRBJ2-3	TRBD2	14	TGTGCCAGCAGCGTGGGAGGGGTAGCAGATACGCAGTATTTT	CASSVGGVADTQYF
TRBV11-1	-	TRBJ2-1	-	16	TGTGCCAGCAGCTTAGCGGACGGGACCTCCTACAATGAGCAGTTCTTC	CASSLADGTSYNEQFF
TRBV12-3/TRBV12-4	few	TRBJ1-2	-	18	TGTGCCAGCAGTTTAGTGGAGGACCGGGGGAGGAATTATATCGGCTACACCTTC	CASSLVEDRGRNYIGYTF
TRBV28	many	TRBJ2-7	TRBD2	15	TGTGCCAGCAGTTTTTGGGCGGGAGGGCCTAGGGAGCAGTACTTC	CASSFWAGGPREQYF
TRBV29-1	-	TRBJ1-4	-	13	TGCAGCGTTGAACAGGGGAGGGGTGAAAAACTGTTTTTT	CSVEQGRGEKLFF
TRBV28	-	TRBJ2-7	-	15	TGTGCCAGCAGTTTATGGCTAGCGAACTCCTACGAGCAGTACTTC	CASSLWLANSYEQYF
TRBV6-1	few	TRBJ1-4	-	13	TGTGCCAGCATCAAACAGCAAGGGGAAAAACTGTTTTTT	CASIKQQGEKLFF
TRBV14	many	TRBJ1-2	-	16	TGTGCCAGCAGCCCGCTTCCCGGGAGACAAAACTATGGCTACACCTTC	CASSPLPGRQNYGYTF